One and the same sample provided the 18 T cell receptor beta chains below, sequenced in a study of blood T cell repertoires in COVID-19. Method: immunoSEQ multiplex PCR; TCRdb's copy keeps in-frame clones and lacks some. Of about 94,000 clones listed, around 81% are singletons. Sequencing input: peripheral blood. These receptors all come from a man in his sixties with acute or convalescent COVID-19.

This clone counts as medium-sized. This sequence joins TRBV9 and TRBJ2-7, with 8 nucleotides matching TRBD1. V was clipped by 1 base and J by 6 bases; unmatched bases: 6. In germline, CDR1 is SGDLS, CDR2 YYNGEE. This CDR3 has 14 amino acids. The CDR3 spells CASSVLDREGEQYF. The CDR3 nucleotides read TGTGCCAGCAGCGTACTGGACAGGGAAGGCGAGCAGTACTTC. Full variable domain (missing parts from reference TRBV9 and TRBJ2-7): DSGVTQTPKHLITATGQRVTLRCSPRSGDLSVYWYQQSLDQGLQFLIQYYNGEERAKGNILERFSAQQFPDLHSELNLSSLELGDSALYFCASSVLDREGEQYFGPGTRLTVT.

The chain combines TRBV4-3 with TRBJ1-2, with TRBD1 identical over 9 bases. Germline lookup yields CDR1 LGHNA and CDR2 YSLEER. CDR3 length: 15 residues. Trimming cost V 0 bases and J 8 bases; bases outside gene matches: 7. CDR3 region: CASSQDPGQGEGYTF. For the CDR3, the DNA is TGCGCCAGCAGCCAAGATCCGGGACAGGGCGAGGGCTACACCTTC.

The chain combines TRBV3-1 (or the pseudogene TRBV3-2) with TRBJ2-5; maybe TRBD1 (6 bases). The CDR3 covers 16 residues. The germline V and J ends were trimmed by 3 bases and 1 base, with 15 bases remaining between them. Germline V gene data show CDR1 as LGHDT and CDR2 as YNNKEL (reference sequence). The CDR3 region has the DNA TGTGCCAGCAGCCATGCTCCCGACAGGTTCCAAGAGACCCAGTACTTC. Translated: CASSHAPDRFQETQYF.

The sample holds a few counts of this clone. This chain links TRBV5-4 with TRBJ2-7, with 10 bases aligning to TRBD1. V dropped 0 bases and J dropped 0; count of bases not matched to a gene: 9. CDR1 is SGHNT and CDR2 is YYREEE in the germline V gene (reference sequence). The CDR3 totals 18 residues. The CDR3 spells CASSLGSGTGDFSYEQYF. CDR3 DNA sequence: TGTGCCAGCAGCTTGGGGTCTGGGACAGGGGACTTCTCCTACGAGCAGTACTTC.

This sequence joins TRBV27 and TRBJ1-2; 8 nucleotides match TRBD1. Losses at the gene ends were 5 bases for V and 8 bases for J; bases not matched to a gene: 13. This CDR3 is built from 15 residues. The germline V gene has CDR1 MNHEY and CDR2 SMNVEV (reference sequence). CDR3 sequence: CASSPWTGSDQGYTF. The CDR3 DNA follows: TGTGCCAGCAGTCCCTGGACAGGGTCTGACCAGGGCTACACCTTC.

V is TRBV19 and J is TRBJ1-1; 9 bases are a match to TRBD1. Trimming took 9 bases from V and 6 from J; bases not matched to a gene: 2. The length of the CDR3 is 11 residues. Looked up from germline, CDR1 is LNHDA and CDR2 is SQIVND (reference sequence). CDR3 nucleotide sequence: TGTGCCAGCAGGACAGGGGCTGAAGCTTTCTTT. It encodes CASRTGAEAFF.

The J gene is TRBJ1-3, the V gene TRBV25-1; D possibly corresponds to TRBD1 (6 bases). The CDR3 spans 14 residues. Germline V gives CDR1 MGHDK, CDR2 SYGVNS. Trimming removed 6 bases at V and 1 base at J, with 10 bases between. DNA of the CDR3: TGTGCCAGCAGCGGGGGGGCGTCTGGAAACACCATATATTTT. Its protein product is CASSGGASGNTIYF.

This chain connects TRBV30 to TRBJ1-1; weak D call: TRBD1 (5 bases). Trimming cost V 0 bases and J 7 bases, with 15 bases left between them. CDR3 length: 14 amino acids. The germline V gene has CDR1 GTSNPN and CDR2 SVGIG (reference sequence). CDR3 in amino acids: CAWSVRGKVNEAFF. The DNA for the CDR3 is TGTGCCTGGAGTGTACGGGGGAAGGTGAATGAAGCTTTCTTT.

CDR3 sequence (DNA): TGTGCCAGCAGCCTAAGCGGGGGAGCTTTCTACGAGCAGTACTTC. It specifies CASSLSGGAFYEQYF. J is TRBJ2-7 and V is TRBV11-2; 8 bases map to TRBD2. This CDR3 spans 15 amino acids. V dropped 5 bases and J dropped 3; count of bases not matched to a gene: 9. CDR1 SGHAT and CDR2 FQNNGV come from the germline V gene.

The rearrangement joins TRBV6-4 to TRBJ1-2, with 8 bases that match TRBD1. The CDR3 is made up of 13 amino acids. CDR1 is MRHNA, CDR2 SNTAGT, per germline. V lost 0 bases to trimming and J lost 6 bases; unmatched junction nucleotides: 0. The CDR3 loop reads CASSDSTGDGYTF. The CDR3 DNA reads as TGTGCCAGCAGTGACTCGACAGGGGATGGCTACACCTTC.

V usage is TRBV19 and J usage is TRBJ1-2; D not certain. With 5 bases removed from V and 6 bases from J, the gap between germline ends came to 16 bases. Germline V lookup: CDR1 LNHDA, CDR2 SQIVND (reference sequence). CDR3 length: 14 amino acids. CDR3 bases: TGTGCCAGTAGTTTGATCCGGGGAGGGAATGGCTACACCTTC. Translated, it gives CASSLIRGGNGYTF.

The V call is TRBV7-2, the J call TRBJ2-7; 8 bases agree with TRBD2. The V and J ends lost 5 bases and 4 bases, in that order; junction bases with no gene match: 7. Germline loops: CDR1 SGHTA, CDR2 FQGNSA. The CDR3 contains 14 residues. Written as DNA, the CDR3 is TGTGCCAGCAGCCCCCGACTAGCGAGGTACGAGCAGTACTTC. It encodes CASSPRLARYEQYF. Full variable domain (remainder filled in from reference TRBV7-2 and TRBJ2-7): GAGVSQSPSNKVTEKGKDVELRCDPISGHTALYWYRQSLGQGLEFLIYFQGNSAPDKSGLPSDRFSAERTGGSVSTLTIQRTQQEDSAVYLCASSPRLARYEQYFGPGTRLTVT.

The chain employs TRBV10-1 and TRBJ1-2, with 8 bases that match TRBD1. V trimming: 4 bases; J trimming: 5 bases; junction bases outside the gene matches: 3. Germline CDR1 is WNHNN and CDR2 is SYGVQD (reference sequence). The CDR3 is 13 amino acids. CDR3 residues: CASSGNRGYGYTF. The CDR3 nucleotides are TGCGCCAGCAGTGGAAACAGGGGGTATGGCTACACCTTC.

This chain uses TRBV7-3 with TRBJ2-2; 10 bases are shared with TRBD2. The length of the CDR3 is 15 residues. Germline values: CDR1 SGHTA, CDR2 FQGTGA. V was pared by 3 bases and J by 6 bases, with 4 bases of the junction left unmatched. CDR3 in amino acids: CASSLSGGAAGELFF. The CDR3 region has the DNA TGTGCCAGCAGCTTGAGCGGGGGGGCTGCCGGGGAGCTGTTTTTT.

V usage is TRBV7-3 and J usage is TRBJ2-5; D ambiguous. The CDR3 extends over 11 amino acids. The germline V and J ends were trimmed by 5 bases and 1 base, with 2 bases remaining between them. The germline gives CDR1 SGHTA, CDR2 FQGTGA. CDR3 residues: CASSLQETQYF. CDR3 DNA: TGTGCCAGCAGCCTCCAAGAGACCCAGTACTTC.

V is TRBV24-1 and J is TRBJ1-5; no clear D. V lost 5 bases, J lost 5 bases, and 12 bases lay in between. Germline CDR1 reads KGHDR; CDR2 reads SFDVKD. The CDR3 runs 14 residues. The CDR3 sequence is CATSGEGRYQPQHF. The CDR3, as DNA: TGTGCCACCAGTGGTGAGGGAAGGTATCAGCCCCAGCATTTT.

This chain links TRBV5-1 with TRBJ1-1; the D gene is possibly TRBD1 (6 bases). In germline, CDR1 is SGHRS, CDR2 YFSETQ. Trimming stripped 6 bases from V and 1 base from J, with 13 bases between. CDR3 length: 14 residues. CDR3 region: CASTLDRWNTEAFF. The CDR3 DNA reads as TGCGCCAGCACCTTAGACAGGTGGAACACTGAAGCTTTCTTT.

This clone was recorded a few times. This chain links TRBV19 with TRBJ1-2, with D possibly matching TRBD1 (6 bases). This CDR3 spans 15 amino acids. CDR1 LNHDA and CDR2 SQIVND come from the germline V gene (reference sequence). The V end lost 5 bases, the J end lost 4 bases, and 17 bases lay between the germline ends. The CDR3 is CASSLQTGIGYGYTF. CDR3 bases: TGTGCCAGTAGTTTGCAGACAGGCATCGGCTATGGCTACACCTTC. Drawing the rest from reference TRBV19 and TRBJ1-2, the complete variable domain is DGGITQSPKYLFRKEGQNVTLSCEQNLNHDAMYWYRQDPGQGLRLIYYSQIVNDFQKGDIAEGYSVSREKKESFPLTVTSAQKNPTAFYLCASSLQTGIGYGYTFGSGTRLTVV.